This T cell receptor beta chain was captured by sequencing in a study of OX40 agonist ivuxolimab in advanced cancers. Background on the study: Patients with prior anti-PD-1, anti-PD-L1 or anti-CTLA-4 therapy were eligible; about 41% had some.

Assay used: immunoSEQ multiplex PCR; TCRdb lists only in-frame clones, some missing. This sample has around 60,000 clones, with around 80% found just once. V lost 6 bases, J lost 7 bases, and 22 bases lay in between. CDR3 size: 16 residues. The germline V gene has CDR1 LNHDA and CDR2 SQIVND (reference sequence). The sequencing used CD4+ or CD8+ T cells sorted from blood, collected in a trial of the OX40 agonist ivuxolimab. The receptor comes from an adult with an advanced solid tumor such as melanoma, head and neck, liver or kidney cancer. J is TRBJ1-5 and V is TRBV19; D possibly corresponds to TRBD1 (5 bases). CDR3 in DNA: TGTGCCAGTAGACCCGGAGGCAGGGTGGGAGGCCAGCCCCAGCATTTT. It translates to CASRPGGRVGGQPQHF.